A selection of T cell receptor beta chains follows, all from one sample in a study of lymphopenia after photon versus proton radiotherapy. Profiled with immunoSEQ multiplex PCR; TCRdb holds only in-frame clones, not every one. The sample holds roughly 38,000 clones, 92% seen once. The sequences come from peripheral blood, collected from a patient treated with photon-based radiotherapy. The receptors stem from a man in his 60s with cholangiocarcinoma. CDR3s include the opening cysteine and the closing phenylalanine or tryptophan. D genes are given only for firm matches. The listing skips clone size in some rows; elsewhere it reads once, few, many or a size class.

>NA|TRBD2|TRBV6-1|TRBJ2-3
TGTGCCAGCAGTGGATTGACTAGCGGCACAGATACGCAGTATTTT
CASSGLTSGTDTQYF
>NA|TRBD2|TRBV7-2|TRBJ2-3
TGTGCCAGCAGCTTAGCCGGGACTAGAGGAGATACGCAGTATTTT
CASSLAGTRGDTQYF
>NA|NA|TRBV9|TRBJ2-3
TGTGCCAGCAGCGTAGATACAGATACGCAGTATTTT
CASSVDTDTQYF
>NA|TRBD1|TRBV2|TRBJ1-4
TGTGCCAGCAGCAAGAGGGGGCCTGCGGGTGAAAAACTGTTTTTT
CASSKRGPAGEKLFF
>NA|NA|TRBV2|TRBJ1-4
TGTGCCAGCAGTTTTGGTACAGCTAATGAAAAACTGTTTTTT
CASSFGTANEKLFF
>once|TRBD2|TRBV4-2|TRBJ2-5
TGTGCCAGCAGCCAAGAGAGAAAAAGCGGGACGTACCAAGAGACCCAGTACTTC
CASSQERKSGTYQETQYF
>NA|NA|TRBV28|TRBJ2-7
TGTGCCAGCTCAGAGGGCTCACTCTACGAGCAGTACTTC
CASSEGSLYEQYF
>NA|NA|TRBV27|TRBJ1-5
TGTGCCAGCAGTTTATCGAGGGTTTATCAGCCCCAGCATTTT
CASSLSRVYQPQHF
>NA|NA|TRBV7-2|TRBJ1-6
TGTGCCAGCAACTCGAATGGACGACAAAATTCACCCCTCCACTTT
CASNSNGRQNSPLHF
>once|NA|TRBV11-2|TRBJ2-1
TGTGCCAGCAGCTGGTTATACAGGGATATGGATGAGCAGTTCTTC
CASSWLYRDMDEQFF
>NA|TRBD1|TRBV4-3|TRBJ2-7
TGCGCCAGCAGCCAGGGCAGGGGGTCCTACGAGCAGTACTTC
CASSQGRGSYEQYF
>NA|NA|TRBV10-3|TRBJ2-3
TGTGCCATCAGGATCTTAAGCGGCACAGATACGCAGTATTTT
CAIRILSGTDTQYF
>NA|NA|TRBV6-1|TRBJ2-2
TGTGCCGGCTTAGGCGGGGAGCTGTTTTTT
CAGLGGELFF
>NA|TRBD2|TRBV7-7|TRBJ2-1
TGTGCTAGCAGCTCAACTAGCGGAAGCTCCTACAATGAGCAGTTCTTC
CASSSTSGSSYNEQFF
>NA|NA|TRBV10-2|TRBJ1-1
TGCGCCAGCAGTGAGTTGGAGGGCGCATTCTACCAGAACACTGAAGCTTTCTTT
CASSELEGAFYQNTEAFF
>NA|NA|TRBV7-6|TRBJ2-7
TGTGCCAGCAGCTCCTCTCCCTGGGCCCTCTACGAGCAGTACTTC
CASSSSPWALYEQYF
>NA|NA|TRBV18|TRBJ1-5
TGTGCCAGCTCACCTCGCCAGGGTGAGACCCAGCATTTT
CASSPRQGETQHF